The rows below give T cell receptor beta chains drawn from one sample of a study of PD-1 and CTLA-4 blockade in melanoma. Produced via immunoSEQ multiplex PCR; TCRdb's table is partial and in-frame only. The data contain roughly 30,000 clones, approximately 90% of them seen just once; the ten biggest clones take up approximately 8%. This material consisted of CD8+ T cells from peripheral blood, taken from a patient given anti-PD-1 treatment. These TCRs come from a human donor with melanoma. The conserved cysteine and the conserved F or W are not part of the CDR3 here. Each record gives: CDR3 protein, V gene, J gene.

cdr3_aa: ASSIGGGQGTWQPQH
v_call: TRBV19
j_call: TRBJ1-5

cdr3_aa: ASSWAGATNEKLF
v_call: TRBV7-2
j_call: TRBJ1-4

cdr3_aa: ASVWGRETYEQY
v_call: TRBV25-1
j_call: TRBJ2-7

cdr3_aa: ALDVGATNEKLF
v_call: TRBV30
j_call: TRBJ1-4

cdr3_aa: IPPAHEQY
v_call: TRBV20-1
j_call: TRBJ2-7

cdr3_aa: ASSLERDRGYYYGYT
v_call: TRBV5-8
j_call: TRBJ1-2

cdr3_aa: ASFPTGLNTEAF
v_call: TRBV28
j_call: TRBJ1-1

cdr3_aa: ASSLGSGDQPQH
v_call: TRBV7-8
j_call: TRBJ1-5

cdr3_aa: ASSQDRGAYEQY
v_call: TRBV4-1
j_call: TRBJ2-7

cdr3_aa: SAGERDLNEQF
v_call: TRBV29-1
j_call: TRBJ2-1

cdr3_aa: ASSRGFEVSGNTIY
v_call: TRBV11-2
j_call: TRBJ1-3

cdr3_aa: ASSTLQQGNYGYT
v_call: TRBV28
j_call: TRBJ1-2

cdr3_aa: ASRLAGAYEQY
v_call: TRBV6-8
j_call: TRBJ2-7

cdr3_aa: AISEPGLDYGYT
v_call: TRBV10-3
j_call: TRBJ1-2

cdr3_aa: ASSWTSGGTGELF
v_call: TRBV5-1
j_call: TRBJ2-2

cdr3_aa: ASSPGTGSGGTEAF
v_call: TRBV9
j_call: TRBJ1-1

cdr3_aa: ASSQGRSYEQY
v_call: TRBV2
j_call: TRBJ2-7

cdr3_aa: ASSIGTTTDTQY
v_call: TRBV19
j_call: TRBJ2-3

cdr3_aa: ASSLSTDVWGNQPQH
v_call: TRBV4-1
j_call: TRBJ1-5

cdr3_aa: ASTGLADFNEQF
v_call: TRBV11-2
j_call: TRBJ2-1

cdr3_aa: ASRGGSDYEQY
v_call: TRBV27
j_call: TRBJ2-7

cdr3_aa: ASSELDGTYLEKLF
v_call: TRBV2
j_call: TRBJ1-4

cdr3_aa: ASGGGGYEQY
v_call: TRBV10-2
j_call: TRBJ2-7

cdr3_aa: ASSLRRGQGAYGYT
v_call: TRBV27
j_call: TRBJ1-2

cdr3_aa: ASGGVEGANVLT
v_call: TRBV27
j_call: TRBJ2-6

cdr3_aa: ASSYRTGISSYNEQF
v_call: TRBV7-9
j_call: TRBJ2-1

cdr3_aa: ASQIWGQETQY
v_call: TRBV2
j_call: TRBJ2-5

cdr3_aa: ASSPYLGLNTEAF
v_call: TRBV19
j_call: TRBJ1-1

cdr3_aa: ASSQEFGTSGSYEQY
v_call: TRBV4-2
j_call: TRBJ2-7